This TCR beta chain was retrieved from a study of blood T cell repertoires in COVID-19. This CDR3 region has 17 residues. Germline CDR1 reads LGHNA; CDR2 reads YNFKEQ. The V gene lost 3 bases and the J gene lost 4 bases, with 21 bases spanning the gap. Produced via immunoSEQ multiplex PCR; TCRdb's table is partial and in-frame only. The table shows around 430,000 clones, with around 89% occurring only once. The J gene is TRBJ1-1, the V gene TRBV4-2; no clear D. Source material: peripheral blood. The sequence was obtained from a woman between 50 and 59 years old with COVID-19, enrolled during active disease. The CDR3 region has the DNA TGTGCCAGCAGCCAGGGAGGGCGGGGTCTAGGGCGCACTGAAGCTTTCTTT. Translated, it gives CASSQGGRGLGRTEAFF.